This entry features one T cell receptor (beta chain) sequence. The protocol was immunoSEQ multiplex PCR, while the TCRdb copy is restricted to in-frame clones and leaves out a portion. This sample carries 130,000 or so clones, about 89% of them seen once, and the ten largest clones take less than 5.5%. Seattle cases were enrolled at active infection and followed longitudinally. The entry originates in a study of blood T cell repertoires in COVID-19. Study overall: The United States, Italy and Spain were the sources of the acute and convalescent COVID-19 samples.

This CDR3 contains 16 residues. Trimming removed 6 bases from V and 2 bases from J; junction bases left unmatched: 12. Per germline, CDR1 MNHNS and CDR2 SASEGT. The chain recombines TRBV6-1 with TRBJ1-1; 7 bases agree with TRBD1. This clonotype was obtained from a man aged 60-69 years with COVID-19, enrolled during active disease. Sequencing was performed on peripheral blood. The CDR3: CASRETGVGINTEAFF. In nucleotides, the CDR3 is TGTGCCAGCAGGGAAACAGGGGTGGGAATAAACACTGAAGCTTTCTTT.